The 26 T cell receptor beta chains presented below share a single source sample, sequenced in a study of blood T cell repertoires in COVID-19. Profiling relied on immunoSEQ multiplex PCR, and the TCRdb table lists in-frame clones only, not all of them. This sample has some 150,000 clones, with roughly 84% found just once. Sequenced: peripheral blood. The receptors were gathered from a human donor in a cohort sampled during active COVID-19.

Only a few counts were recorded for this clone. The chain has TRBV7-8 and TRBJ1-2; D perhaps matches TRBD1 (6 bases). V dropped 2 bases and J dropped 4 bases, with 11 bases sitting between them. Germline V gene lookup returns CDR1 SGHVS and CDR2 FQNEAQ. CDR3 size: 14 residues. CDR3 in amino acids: CASSLIGGAYGYTF. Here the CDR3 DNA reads TGTGCCAGCAGCTTAATAGGGGGAGCCTATGGCTACACCTTC.

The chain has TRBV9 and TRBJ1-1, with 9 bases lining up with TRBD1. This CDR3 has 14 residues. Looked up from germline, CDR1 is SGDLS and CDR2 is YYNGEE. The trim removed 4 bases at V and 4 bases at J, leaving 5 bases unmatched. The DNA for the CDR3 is TGTGCCAGCAGCCCCAGGGGACAGGGCACTGAAGCTTTCTTT. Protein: CASSPRGQGTEAFF.

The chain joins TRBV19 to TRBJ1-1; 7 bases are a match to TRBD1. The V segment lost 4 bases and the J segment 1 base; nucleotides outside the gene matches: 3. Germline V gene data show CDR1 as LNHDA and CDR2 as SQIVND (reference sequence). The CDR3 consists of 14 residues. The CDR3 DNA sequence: TGTGCCAGTAGTAAACAGGGGCGGAACACTGAAGCTTTCTTT. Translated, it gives CASSKQGRNTEAFF.

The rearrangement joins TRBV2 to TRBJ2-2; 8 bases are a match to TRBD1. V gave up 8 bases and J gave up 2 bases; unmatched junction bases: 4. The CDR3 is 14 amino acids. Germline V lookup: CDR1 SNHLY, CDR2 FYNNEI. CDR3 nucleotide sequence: TGTGCCAGCGGGGGGACAGGTAACACCGGGGAGCTGTTTTTT. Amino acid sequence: CASGGTGNTGELFF.

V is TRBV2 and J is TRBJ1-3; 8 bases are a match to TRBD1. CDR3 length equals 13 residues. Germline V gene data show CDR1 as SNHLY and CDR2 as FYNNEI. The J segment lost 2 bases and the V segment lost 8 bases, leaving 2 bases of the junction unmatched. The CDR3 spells CASSQGAGNTIYF. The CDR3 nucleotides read TGTGCCAGCTCACAGGGGGCTGGAAACACCATATATTTT.

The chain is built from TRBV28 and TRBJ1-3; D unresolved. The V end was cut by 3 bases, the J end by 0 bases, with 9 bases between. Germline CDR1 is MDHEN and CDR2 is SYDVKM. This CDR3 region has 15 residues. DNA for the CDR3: TGTGCCAGCAGTTTGCCGGAGAGCTCTGGAAACACCATATATTTT. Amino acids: CASSLPESSGNTIYF.

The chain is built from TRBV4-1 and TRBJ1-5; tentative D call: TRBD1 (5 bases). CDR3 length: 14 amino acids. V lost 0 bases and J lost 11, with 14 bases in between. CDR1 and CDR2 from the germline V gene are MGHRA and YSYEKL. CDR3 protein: CASSQEGRGRAQHF. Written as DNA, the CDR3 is TGCGCCAGCAGCCAAGAGGGGCGGGGCCGGGCCCAGCATTTT.

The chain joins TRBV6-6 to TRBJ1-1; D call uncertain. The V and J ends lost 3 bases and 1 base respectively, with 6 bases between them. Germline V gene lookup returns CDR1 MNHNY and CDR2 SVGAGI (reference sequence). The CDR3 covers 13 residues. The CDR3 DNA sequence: TGTGCCAGCAGTTATGGGCGGAACACTGAAGCTTTCTTT. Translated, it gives CASSYGRNTEAFF.

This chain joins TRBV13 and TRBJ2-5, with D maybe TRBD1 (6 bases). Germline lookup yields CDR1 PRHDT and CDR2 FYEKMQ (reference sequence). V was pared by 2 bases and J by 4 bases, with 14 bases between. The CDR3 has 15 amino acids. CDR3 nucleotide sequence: TGTGCCAGCAGCTTACAACAGGGAAGCGTAGAGACCCAGTACTTC. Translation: CASSLQQGSVETQYF.

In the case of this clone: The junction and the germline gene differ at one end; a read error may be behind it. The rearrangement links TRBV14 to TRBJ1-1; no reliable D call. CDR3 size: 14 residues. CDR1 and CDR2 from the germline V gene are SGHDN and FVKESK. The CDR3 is CASSPPGVKTEAFF. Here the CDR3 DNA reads TGTGCCAGCAGCCCGCCCGGGGTGAAAACTGAAGCTTTCTTT.

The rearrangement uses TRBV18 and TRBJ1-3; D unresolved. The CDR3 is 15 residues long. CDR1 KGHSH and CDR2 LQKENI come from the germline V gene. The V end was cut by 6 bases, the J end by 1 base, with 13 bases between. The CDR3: CASSQWTGSGNTIYF. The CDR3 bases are TGTGCCAGCTCGCAATGGACGGGATCTGGAAACACCATATATTTT.

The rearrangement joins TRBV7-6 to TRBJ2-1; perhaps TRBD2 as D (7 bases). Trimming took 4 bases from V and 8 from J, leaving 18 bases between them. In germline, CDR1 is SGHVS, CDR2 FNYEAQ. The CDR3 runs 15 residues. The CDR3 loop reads CASSSGGTSPDEQFF. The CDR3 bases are TGTGCCAGCAGCTCCGGGGGGACATCCCCCGATGAGCAGTTCTTC.

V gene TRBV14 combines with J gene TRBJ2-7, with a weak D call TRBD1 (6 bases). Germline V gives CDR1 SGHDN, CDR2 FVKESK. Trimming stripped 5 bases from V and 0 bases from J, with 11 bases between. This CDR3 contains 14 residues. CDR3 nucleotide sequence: TGTGCCAGCAGCACGTACAGGGACTCCTACGAGCAGTACTTC. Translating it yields CASSTYRDSYEQYF.

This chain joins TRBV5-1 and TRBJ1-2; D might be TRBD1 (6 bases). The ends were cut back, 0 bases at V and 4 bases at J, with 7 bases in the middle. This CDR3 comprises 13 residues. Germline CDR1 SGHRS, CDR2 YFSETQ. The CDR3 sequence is CASSLETGYGYTF. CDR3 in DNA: TGCGCCAGCAGCTTGGAGACAGGCTATGGCTACACCTTC.

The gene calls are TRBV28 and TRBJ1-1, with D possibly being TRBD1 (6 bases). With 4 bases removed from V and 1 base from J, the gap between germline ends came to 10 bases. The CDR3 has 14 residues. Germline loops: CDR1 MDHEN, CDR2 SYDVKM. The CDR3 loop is CASSSGTTNTEAFF. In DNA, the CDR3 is TGTGCCAGCAGTTCCGGGACAACGAACACTGAAGCTTTCTTT. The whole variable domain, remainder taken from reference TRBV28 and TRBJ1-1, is DVKVTQSSRYLVKRTGEKVFLECVQDMDHENMFWYRQDPGLGLRLIYFSYDVKMKEKGDIPEGYSVSREKKERFSLILESASTNQTSMYLCASSSGTTNTEAFFGQGTRLTVV.

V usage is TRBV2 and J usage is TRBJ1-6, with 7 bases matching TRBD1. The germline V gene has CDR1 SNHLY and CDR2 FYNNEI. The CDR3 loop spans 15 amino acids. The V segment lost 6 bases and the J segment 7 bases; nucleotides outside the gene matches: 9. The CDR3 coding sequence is TGTGCCAGCAGCCAGACAGGGTCTGGAAATTCACCCCTCCACTTT. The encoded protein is CASSQTGSGNSPLHF.

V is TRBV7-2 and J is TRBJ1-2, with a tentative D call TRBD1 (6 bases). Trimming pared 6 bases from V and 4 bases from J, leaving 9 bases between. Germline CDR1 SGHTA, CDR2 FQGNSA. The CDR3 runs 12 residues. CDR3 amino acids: CASRMDSYGYTF. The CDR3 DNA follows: TGTGCCAGCAGGATGGACAGCTATGGCTACACCTTC. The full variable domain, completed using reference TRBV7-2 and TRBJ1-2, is GAGVSQSPSNKVTEKGKDVELRCDPISGHTALYWYRQSLGQGLEFLIYFQGNSAPDKSGLPSDRFSAERTGGSVSTLTIQRTQQEDSAVYLCASRMDSYGYTFGSGTRLTVV.

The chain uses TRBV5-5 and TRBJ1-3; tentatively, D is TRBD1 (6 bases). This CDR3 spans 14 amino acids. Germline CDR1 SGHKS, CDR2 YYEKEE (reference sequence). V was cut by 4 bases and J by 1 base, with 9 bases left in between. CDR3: CASSETGSGNTIYF. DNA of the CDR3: TGTGCCAGCAGCGAAACAGGGTCTGGAAACACCATATATTTT.

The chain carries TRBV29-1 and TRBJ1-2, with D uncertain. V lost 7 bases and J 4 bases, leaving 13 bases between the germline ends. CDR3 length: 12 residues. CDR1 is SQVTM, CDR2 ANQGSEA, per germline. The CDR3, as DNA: TGCAGCGGGTTTCGGGGAAGCTATGGCTACACCTTC. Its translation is CSGFRGSYGYTF.

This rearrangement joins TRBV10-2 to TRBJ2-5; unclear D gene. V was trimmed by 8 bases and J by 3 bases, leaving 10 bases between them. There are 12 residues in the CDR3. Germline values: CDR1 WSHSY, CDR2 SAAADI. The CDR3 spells CASGDPKETQYF. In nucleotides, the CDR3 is TGCGCCAGCGGAGACCCCAAAGAGACCCAGTACTTC.

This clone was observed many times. CDR3 sequence (DNA): TGCGCCAGCAGCTCCTCACCGACAGTTAACTATGGCTACACCTTC. It encodes CASSSSPTVNYGYTF. This chain uses TRBV5-1 with TRBJ1-2, with D possibly TRBD1 on 5 matching bases. This CDR3 contains 15 residues. Deletions cut 3 bases from V and 1 base from J, with 13 bases between. The V gene's germline CDR1 is SGHRS and CDR2 YFSETQ.

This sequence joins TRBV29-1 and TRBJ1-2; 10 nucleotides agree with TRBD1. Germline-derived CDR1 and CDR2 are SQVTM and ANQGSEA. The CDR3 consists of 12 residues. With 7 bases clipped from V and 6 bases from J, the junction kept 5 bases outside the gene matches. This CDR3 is CSDGQGGDGYTF. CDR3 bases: TGCAGCGACGGACAGGGGGGAGATGGCTACACCTTC.

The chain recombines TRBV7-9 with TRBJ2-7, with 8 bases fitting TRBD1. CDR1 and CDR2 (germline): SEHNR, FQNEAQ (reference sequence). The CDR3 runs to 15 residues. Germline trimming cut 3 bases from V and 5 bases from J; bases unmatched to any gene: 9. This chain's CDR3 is CASSFPGGIVDEQYF. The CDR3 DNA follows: TGTGCCAGCAGCTTTCCAGGGGGCATCGTTGACGAGCAGTACTTC.

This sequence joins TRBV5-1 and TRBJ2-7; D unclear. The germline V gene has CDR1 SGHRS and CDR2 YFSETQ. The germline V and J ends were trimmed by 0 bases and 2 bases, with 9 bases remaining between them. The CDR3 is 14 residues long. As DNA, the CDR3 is TGCGCCAGCAGCTTGGCGGCGGAAGCCTACGAGCAGTACTTC. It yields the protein CASSLAAEAYEQYF. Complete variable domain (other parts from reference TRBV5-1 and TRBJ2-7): KAGVTQTPRYLIKTRGQQVTLSCSPISGHRSVSWYQQTPGQGLQFLFEYFSETQRNKGNFPGRFSGRQFSNSRSEMNVSTLELGDSALYLCASSLAAEAYEQYFGPGTRLTVT.

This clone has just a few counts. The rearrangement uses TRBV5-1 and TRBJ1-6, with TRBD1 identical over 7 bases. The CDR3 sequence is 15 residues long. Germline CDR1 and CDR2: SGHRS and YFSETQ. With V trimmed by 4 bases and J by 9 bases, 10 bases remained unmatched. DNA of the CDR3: TGCGCCAGCAGCCATATTTCGACAGGGAGTTCACCCCTCCACTTT. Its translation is CASSHISTGSSPLHF.

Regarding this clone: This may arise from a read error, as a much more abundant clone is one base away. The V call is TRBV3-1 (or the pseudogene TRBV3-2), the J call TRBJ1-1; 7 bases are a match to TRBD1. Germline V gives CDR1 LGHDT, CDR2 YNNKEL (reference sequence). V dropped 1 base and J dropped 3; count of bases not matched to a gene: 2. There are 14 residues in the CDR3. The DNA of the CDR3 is TGTGCCAGCAGCCAAGGGCAGGGGGACACTGAAGCTTTCTTT. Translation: CASSQGQGDTEAFF.